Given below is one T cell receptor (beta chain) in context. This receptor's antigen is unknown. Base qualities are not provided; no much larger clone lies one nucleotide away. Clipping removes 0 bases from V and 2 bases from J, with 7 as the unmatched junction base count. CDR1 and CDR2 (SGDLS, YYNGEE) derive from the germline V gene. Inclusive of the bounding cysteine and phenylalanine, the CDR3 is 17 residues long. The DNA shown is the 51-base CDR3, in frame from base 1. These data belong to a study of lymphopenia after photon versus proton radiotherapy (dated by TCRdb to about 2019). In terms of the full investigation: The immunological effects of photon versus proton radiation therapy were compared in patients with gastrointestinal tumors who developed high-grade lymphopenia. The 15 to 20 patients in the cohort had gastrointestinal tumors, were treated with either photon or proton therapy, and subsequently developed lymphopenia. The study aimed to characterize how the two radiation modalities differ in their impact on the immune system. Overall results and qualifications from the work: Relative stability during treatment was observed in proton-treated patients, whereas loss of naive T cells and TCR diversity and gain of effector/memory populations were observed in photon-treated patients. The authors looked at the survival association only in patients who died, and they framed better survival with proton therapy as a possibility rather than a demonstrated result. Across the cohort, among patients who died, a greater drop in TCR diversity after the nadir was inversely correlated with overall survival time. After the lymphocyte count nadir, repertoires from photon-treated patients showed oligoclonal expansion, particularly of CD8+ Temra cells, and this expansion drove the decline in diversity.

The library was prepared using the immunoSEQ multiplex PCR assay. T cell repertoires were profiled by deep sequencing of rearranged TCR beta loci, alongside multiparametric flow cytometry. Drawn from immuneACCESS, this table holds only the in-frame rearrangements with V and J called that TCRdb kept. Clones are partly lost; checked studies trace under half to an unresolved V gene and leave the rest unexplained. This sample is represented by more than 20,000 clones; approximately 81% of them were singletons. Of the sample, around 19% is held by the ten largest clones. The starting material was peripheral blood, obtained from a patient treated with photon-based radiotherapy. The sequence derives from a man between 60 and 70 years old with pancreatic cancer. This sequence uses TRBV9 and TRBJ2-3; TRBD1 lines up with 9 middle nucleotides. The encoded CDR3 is CASSVEGGDRATDTQYF. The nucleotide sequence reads TGTGCCAGCAGCGTAGAGGGAGGGGACAGGGCCACAGATACGCAGTATTTT.